This TCR beta chain was sequenced for a study of breast tumors, draining lymph nodes, adjacent tissues. Study findings and constraints: Tumor repertoires ranked between lymph nodes and nontumor tissue in diversity, with V and J gene preferences.

The CDR3 has 17 amino acids. Germline V gene data show CDR1 as SGHAT and CDR2 as FQNNGV. Trimming left V 5 bases short and J 5 bases short, with 21 bases between. The lymph nodes were axillary draining lymph nodes from breast cancer patients. Regarding this clonotype: Its specificity is not known. A read error may be the cause here, since a much bigger clone is one base away.

TCRdb processed the multiplex PCR reads anew with MiXCR; each CDR3 protein has one entry. The table has about 89,000 distinct CDR3 sequences, over 25% seen once; the top ten hold over 8%. V and J are TRBV11-2 and TRBJ2-2; D is tentatively TRBD1 or TRBD2 (5 bases each). Specimen: axillary lymph node tissue. The source of this sequence is a female donor with breast cancer. Some clones in this sample may be carry-over from other donors' samples. The CDR3 DNA reads TGTGCCAGCAGCCGAATTCCGGGACCAGCGTTTACCGGGGAGCTGTTTTTT. Translated, it gives CASSRIPGPAFTGELFF.